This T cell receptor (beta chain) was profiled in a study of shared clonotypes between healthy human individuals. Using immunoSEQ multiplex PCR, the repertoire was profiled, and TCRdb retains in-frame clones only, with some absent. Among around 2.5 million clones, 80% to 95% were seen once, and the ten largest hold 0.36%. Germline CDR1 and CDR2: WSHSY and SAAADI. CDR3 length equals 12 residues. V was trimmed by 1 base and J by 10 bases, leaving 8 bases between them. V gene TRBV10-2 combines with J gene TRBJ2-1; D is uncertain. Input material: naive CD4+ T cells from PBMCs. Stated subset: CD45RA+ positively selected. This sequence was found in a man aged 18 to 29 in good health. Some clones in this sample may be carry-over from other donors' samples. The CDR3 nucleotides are TGCGCCAGCAGTGAGTATCGTATAGAGCAGTTCTTC. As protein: CASSEYRIEQFF.